This T cell receptor beta chain was identified during a study of molecular identifiers for immune sequencing clone quantification. As for the study in general: Four of five splits of RNA from approximately 22,000 or 94,000 naive CD8 cells were sequenced in replicates.

Broader study findings: Clonotypes surpassing 20 RNA copies contained over 97% of effector molecules, versus under 1% in naive cells. Sizes of highly expanded clones could be underestimated through identical TCRs sharing a barcode.

Previously described methods with listed TCR primers produced the bulk TCR libraries. Each CDR3 protein is one row after TCRdb ran MiXCR on the PCR reads. The sample holds thousands of distinct CDR3 sequences, roughly 33% seen once. The germline CDR1 and CDR2 sequences are MNHEY and SVGAGI. V was shortened by 7 bases and J by 10 bases, with 16 bases between the two germline ends. The CDR3 runs to 12 residues. Turning to this clonotype: What it recognizes is unknown.

This receptor was taken from a human donor in good health. Some libraries in this study had Jurkat cell RNA spiked in. The rearrangement joins TRBV6-5 to TRBJ1-2; D is undetermined. What was sequenced was naive CD8+ T cells from blood, with Jurkat cell RNA spiked in. Documented subset: FACS-sorted CD8+CD4-CCR7+CD45RA+ naive T cells. CDR3 sequence: CASKGMTLAYTF. CDR3 in DNA: TGTGCCAGCAAGGGAATGACTCTGGCCTACACCTTC.